This TCR beta chain was observed in a study of shared clonotypes between healthy human individuals. In germline, CDR1 is GTSNPN, CDR2 SVGIG (reference sequence). This CDR3 region has 11 residues. V was cut by 7 bases and J by 5 bases, with 11 bases left in between. Libraries were prepared by immunoSEQ multiplex PCR; TCRdb keeps only in-frame clonotypes and omits some of them. Altogether about 87,000 clones are present, approximately 44% being singletons, with the ten largest covering roughly 16%. Study results and caveats: Read depth was anticipated to influence clonotype sharing among donors. Few donors restricted represented genetic and exposure-history diversity. Only blood was sampled, and tissue TCR repertoires likely differ from blood ones.

This clone came up once. Its cognate antigen is unknown. Sample: PBMCs. The TCR sequence derives from a woman aged 40 to 50 in good health. Some clones in this sample may be carry-over from other donors' samples. The V and J genes are TRBV30 and TRBJ1-1, with D perhaps TRBD1 (5 bases). The CDR3 nucleotides are TGTGCCTCGGGGCGGAGTACTGAAGCTTTCTTT. Its protein is CASGRSTEAFF.